This entry features one T cell receptor (beta chain) sequence. Its antigen is unidentified. The data derive from a study of T-cell memory formation after mild COVID-19. V shed 0 bases, J shed 6 bases, and the junction held 5 bases outside the gene matches. Germline loops: CDR1 SGHRS, CDR2 YFSETQ. The CDR3 contains 15 residues. TCRdb analysed the 5' RACE reads with MiXCR anew, one entry per CDR3 protein. Counted here are over 450,000 distinct CDR3 sequences, about 20% occurring once; the ten biggest clones make up about an eighth. Broader study findings: While clones contracting from day 15 to 85 were balanced between CD4 and CD8, later expanders leaned CD4+.

This sequence originates from an adult woman who had mild COVID-19 (a few samples of this study predate the infection). Cell type and time point are not known. The chain employs TRBV5-1 and TRBJ2-1, with 8 bases aligning to TRBD2. Source material: PBMCs or a T cell subset sorted from them (not recorded which). The CDR3 DNA sequence: TGCGCCAGCAGCTTGGAAGAAGCGGGGGTCAATGAGCAGTTCTTC. Residues: CASSLEEAGVNEQFF.